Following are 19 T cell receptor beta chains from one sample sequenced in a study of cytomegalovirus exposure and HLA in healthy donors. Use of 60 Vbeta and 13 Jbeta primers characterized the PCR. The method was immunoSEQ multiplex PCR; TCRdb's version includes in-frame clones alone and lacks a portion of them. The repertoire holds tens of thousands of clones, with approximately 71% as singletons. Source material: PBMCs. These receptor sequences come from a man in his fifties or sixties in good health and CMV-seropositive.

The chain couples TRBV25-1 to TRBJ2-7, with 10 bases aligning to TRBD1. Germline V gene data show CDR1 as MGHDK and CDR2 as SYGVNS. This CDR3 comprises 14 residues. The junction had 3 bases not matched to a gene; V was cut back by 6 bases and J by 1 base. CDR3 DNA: TGTGCCAGCAGGACAGGGGGCCTTTCCTACGAGCAGTACTTC. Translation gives CASRTGGLSYEQYF.

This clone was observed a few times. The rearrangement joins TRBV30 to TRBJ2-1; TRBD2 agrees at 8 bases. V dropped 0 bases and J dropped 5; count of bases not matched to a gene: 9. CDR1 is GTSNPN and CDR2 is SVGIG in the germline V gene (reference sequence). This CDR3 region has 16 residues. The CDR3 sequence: CAWSVIPGLGNNEQFF. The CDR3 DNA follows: TGTGCCTGGAGTGTCATCCCGGGACTAGGGAACAATGAGCAGTTCTTC.

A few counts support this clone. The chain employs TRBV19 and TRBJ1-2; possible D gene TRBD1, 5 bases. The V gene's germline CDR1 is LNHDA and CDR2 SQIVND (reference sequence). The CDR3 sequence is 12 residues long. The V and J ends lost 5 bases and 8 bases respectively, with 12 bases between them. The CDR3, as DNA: TGTGCCAGTAGTGCCCCAGGGTGGGGCTACACCTTC. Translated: CASSAPGWGYTF.

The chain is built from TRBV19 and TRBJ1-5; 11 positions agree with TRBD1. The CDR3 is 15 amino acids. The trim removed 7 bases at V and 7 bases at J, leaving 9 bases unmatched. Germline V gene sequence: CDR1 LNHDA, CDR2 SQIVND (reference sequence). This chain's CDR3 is CASTRRTGGDQPQHF. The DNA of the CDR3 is TGTGCCAGTACCCGAAGGACAGGGGGCGACCAGCCCCAGCATTTT.

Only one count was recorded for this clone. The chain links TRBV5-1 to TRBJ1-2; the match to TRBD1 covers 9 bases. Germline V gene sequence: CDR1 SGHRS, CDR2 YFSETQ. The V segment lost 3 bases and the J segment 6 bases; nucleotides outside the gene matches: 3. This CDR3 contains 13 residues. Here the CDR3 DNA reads TGCGCCAGCAGCTCCGGGACAGGGAATGGCTACACCTTC. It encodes CASSSGTGNGYTF.

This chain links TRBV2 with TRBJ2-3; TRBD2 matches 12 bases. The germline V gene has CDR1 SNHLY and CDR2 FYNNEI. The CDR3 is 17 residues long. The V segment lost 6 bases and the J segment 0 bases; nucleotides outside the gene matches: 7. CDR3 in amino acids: CASRSGLAGPSTDTQYF. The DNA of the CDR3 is TGTGCCAGCAGATCCGGACTAGCGGGACCAAGCACAGATACGCAGTATTTT.

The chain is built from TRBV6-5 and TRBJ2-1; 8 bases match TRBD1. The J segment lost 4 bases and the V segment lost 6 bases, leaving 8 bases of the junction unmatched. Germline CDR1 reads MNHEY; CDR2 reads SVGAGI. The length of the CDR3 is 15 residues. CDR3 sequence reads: CASSQLTGVYNEQFF. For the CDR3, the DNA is TGTGCCAGCAGCCAATTGACAGGGGTTTACAATGAGCAGTTCTTC.

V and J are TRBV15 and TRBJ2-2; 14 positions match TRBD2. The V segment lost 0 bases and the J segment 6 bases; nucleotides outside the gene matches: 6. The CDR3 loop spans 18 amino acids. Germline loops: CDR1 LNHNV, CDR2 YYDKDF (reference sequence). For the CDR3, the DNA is TGTGCCACCAGCAGAGATCACGGACTAGCGGGAGGTCCCGGGGAGCTGTTTTTT. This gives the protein CATSRDHGLAGGPGELFF. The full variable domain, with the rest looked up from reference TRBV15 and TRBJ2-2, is DAMVIQNPRYQVTQFGKPVTLSCSQTLNHNVMYWYQQKSSQAPKLLFHYYDKDFNNEADTPDNFQSRRPNTSFCFLDIRSPGLGDTAMYLCATSRDHGLAGGPGELFFGEGSRLTVL.

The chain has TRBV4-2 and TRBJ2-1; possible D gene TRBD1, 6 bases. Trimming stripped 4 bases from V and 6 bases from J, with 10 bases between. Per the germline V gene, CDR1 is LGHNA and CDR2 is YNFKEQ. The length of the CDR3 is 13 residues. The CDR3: CASSLEGGNEQFF. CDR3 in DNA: TGTGCCAGCAGCCTGGAAGGGGGCAATGAGCAGTTCTTC.

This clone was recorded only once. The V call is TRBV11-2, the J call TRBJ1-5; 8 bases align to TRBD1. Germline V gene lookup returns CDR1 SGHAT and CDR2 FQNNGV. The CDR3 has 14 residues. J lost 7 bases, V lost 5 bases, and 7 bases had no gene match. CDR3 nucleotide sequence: TGTGCCAGCAGCCTCTCAGGGGGCCGGCAGCCCCAGCATTTT. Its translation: CASSLSGGRQPQHF.

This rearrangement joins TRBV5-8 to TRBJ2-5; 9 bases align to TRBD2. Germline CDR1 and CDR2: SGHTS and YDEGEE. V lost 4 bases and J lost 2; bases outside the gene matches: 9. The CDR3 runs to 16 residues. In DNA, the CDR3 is TGTGCCAGCAGCGATCTAGCGGGACCATTTCAAGAGACCCAGTACTTC. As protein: CASSDLAGPFQETQYF. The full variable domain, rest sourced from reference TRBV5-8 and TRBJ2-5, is EAGVTQSPTHLIKTRGQQATLRCSPISGHTSVYWYQQALGLGLQFLLWYDEGEERNRGNFPPRFSGRQFPNYSSELNVNALELEDSALYLCASSDLAGPFQETQYFGPGTRLLVL.

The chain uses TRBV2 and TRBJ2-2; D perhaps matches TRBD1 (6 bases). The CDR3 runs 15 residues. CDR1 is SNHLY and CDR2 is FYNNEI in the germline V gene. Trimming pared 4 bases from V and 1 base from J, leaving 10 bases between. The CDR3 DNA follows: TGTGCCAGCAGTGGGCAGGGGCTGAACACCGGGGAGCTGTTTTTT. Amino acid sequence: CASSGQGLNTGELFF.

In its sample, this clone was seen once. CDR3 protein: CASFRATDRNKNTEAFF. The CDR3 DNA reads as TGTGCCAGCTTTCGGGCGACAGATAGAAACAAGAACACTGAAGCTTTCTTT. This chain links TRBV19 with TRBJ1-1; D is possibly TRBD1 (5 bases). Germline values: CDR1 LNHDA, CDR2 SQIVND (reference sequence). The CDR3 covers 17 residues. V was clipped by 9 bases and J by 1 base, with 24 bases between them. Variable domain in full (rest from reference TRBV19 and TRBJ1-1): DGGITQSPKYLFRKEGQNVTLSCEQNLNHDAMYWYRQDPGQGLRLIYYSQIVNDFQKGDIAEGYSVSREKKESFPLTVTSAQKNPTAFYLCASFRATDRNKNTEAFFGQGTRLTVV.

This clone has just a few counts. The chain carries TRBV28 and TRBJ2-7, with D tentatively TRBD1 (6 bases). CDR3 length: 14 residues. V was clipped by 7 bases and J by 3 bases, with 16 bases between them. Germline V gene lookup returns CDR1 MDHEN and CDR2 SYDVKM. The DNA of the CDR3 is TGTGCCAGCACCCGCCCGGGCAGGGGCTACGAGCAGTACTTC. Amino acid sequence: CASTRPGRGYEQYF.

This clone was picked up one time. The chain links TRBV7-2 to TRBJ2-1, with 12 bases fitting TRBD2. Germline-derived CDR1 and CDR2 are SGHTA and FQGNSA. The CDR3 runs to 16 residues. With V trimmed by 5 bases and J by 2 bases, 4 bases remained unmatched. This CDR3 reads CASSRTSGEPYNEQFF. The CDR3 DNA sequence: TGTGCCAGCAGCAGGACTAGCGGGGAACCCTACAATGAGCAGTTCTTC.

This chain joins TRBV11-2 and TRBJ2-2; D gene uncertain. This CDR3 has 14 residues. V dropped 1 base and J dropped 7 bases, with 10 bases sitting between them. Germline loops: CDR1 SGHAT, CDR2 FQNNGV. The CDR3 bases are TGTGCCAGCAGCTTAGTATGGAGTGGCGGGGAGCTGTTTTTT. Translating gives CASSLVWSGGELFF.

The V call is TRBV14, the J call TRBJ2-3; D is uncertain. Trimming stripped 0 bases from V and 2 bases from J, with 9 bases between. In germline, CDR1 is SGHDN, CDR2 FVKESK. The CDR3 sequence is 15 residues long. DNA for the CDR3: TGTGCCAGCAGCCAAGAGTCTTTCCCCACAGATACGCAGTATTTT. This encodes CASSQESFPTDTQYF. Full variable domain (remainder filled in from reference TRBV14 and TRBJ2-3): EAGVTQFPSHSVIEKGQTVTLRCDPISGHDNLYWYRRVMGKEIKFLLHFVKESKQDESGMPNNRFLAERTGGTYSTLKVQPAELEDSGVYFCASSQESFPTDTQYFGPGTRLTVL.

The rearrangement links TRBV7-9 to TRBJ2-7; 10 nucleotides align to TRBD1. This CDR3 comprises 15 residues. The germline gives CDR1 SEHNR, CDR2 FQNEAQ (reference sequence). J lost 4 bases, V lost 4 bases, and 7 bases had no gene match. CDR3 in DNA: TGTGCCAGCAGCTACCCGGACAGGGGGGGTTACGAGCAGTACTTC. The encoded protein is CASSYPDRGGYEQYF.

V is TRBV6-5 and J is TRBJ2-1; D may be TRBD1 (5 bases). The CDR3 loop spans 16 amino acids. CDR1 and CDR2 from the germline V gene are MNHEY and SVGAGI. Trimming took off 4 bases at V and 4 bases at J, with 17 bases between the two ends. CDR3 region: CASSLIQGVAYNEQFF. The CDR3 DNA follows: TGTGCCAGCAGTTTAATTCAGGGTGTGGCTTACAATGAGCAGTTCTTC.